This T cell receptor (beta chain) was sequenced for a study of molecular identifiers for immune sequencing clone quantification. Study summary: Naive CD8 RNA (about 19,000 or 110,000 cells) was divided into five aliquots, with four sequenced.

The germline V gene encodes CDR1 MNHEY and CDR2 SMNVEV (reference sequence). This CDR3 is built from 12 residues. The V and J ends lost 5 bases and 5 bases respectively, with 9 bases between them. In its sample, this clonotype was seen a few times. Its antigen is currently unknown. TCRdb recomputed calls from the PCR reads with MiXCR, one row per CDR3 protein. The data show approximately 630,000 distinct CDR3 sequences, about 25% seen once. Naive CD8 T cells were FACS-sorted by CD8+CD4-CCR7+CD45RA+ markers. Study observations and caveats: Barcode-sharing identical TCR molecules could underestimate highly expanded clone sizes. Clones above 20 RNA copies contained over 99% of effector molecules and under 1% of naive molecules.

V usage is TRBV27 and J usage is TRBJ1-2; D may be TRBD1 (6 bases). Specimen: naive CD8+ T cells from blood, with Jurkat cell RNA spiked in. Subset noted: FACS-sorted CD8+CD4-CCR7+CD45RA+ naive T cells. The origin of this receptor is a human donor in good health. Some libraries in this study had Jurkat cell RNA spiked in. The CDR3 loop is CASSTGKYGYTF. CDR3 coding DNA: TGTGCCAGCAGTACAGGGAAATATGGCTACACCTTC.